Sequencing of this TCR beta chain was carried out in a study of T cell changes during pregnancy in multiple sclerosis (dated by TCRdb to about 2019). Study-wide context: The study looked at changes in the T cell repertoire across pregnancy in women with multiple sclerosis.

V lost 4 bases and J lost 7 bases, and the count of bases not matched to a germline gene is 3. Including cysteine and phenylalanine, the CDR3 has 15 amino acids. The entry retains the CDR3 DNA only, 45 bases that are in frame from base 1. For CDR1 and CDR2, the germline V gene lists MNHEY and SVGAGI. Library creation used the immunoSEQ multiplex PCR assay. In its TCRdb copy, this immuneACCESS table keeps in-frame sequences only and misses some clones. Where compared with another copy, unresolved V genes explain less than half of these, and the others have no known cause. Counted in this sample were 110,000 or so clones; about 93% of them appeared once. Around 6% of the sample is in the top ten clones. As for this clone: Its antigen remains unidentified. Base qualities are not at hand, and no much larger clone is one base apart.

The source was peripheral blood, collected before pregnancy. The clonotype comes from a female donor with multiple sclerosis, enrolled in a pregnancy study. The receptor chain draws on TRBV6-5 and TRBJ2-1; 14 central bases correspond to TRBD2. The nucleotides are TGTGCCAGCAGTTGGGGACTAGCGGGAGTTAATGAGCAGTTCTTC. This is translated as CASSWGLAGVNEQFF.